This T cell receptor (beta chain) was found in a study of neurological immune-mediated disorders. General study findings and limits: The study found no CDR3 amino acid sequences shared by expanded clones across subjects, suggesting private repertoires in all groups. HTLV-1-associated myelopathy ranked highest for TCR clonal expansion and multiple sclerosis lowest, beneath healthy controls.

In this sample, this clonotype turned up many times. What it binds is not known. Volunteers from a blood bank in Maryland, USA, constituted the healthy controls. The authors made cDNA by 5'RACE with 10-nucleotide random UMIs. One entry per CDR3 protein results from TCRdb running MiXCR on the 5' RACE reads. The sample has fewer than 20,000 distinct CDR3 sequences; about 11% are singletons. The length of the CDR3 is 18 residues. The trim removed 3 bases at V and 4 bases at J, leaving 16 bases unmatched. The germline CDR1 and CDR2 sequences are SGHDN and FVKESK. Input material: CD8+ T cells from blood. This chain connects TRBV14 to TRBJ2-3; TRBD1 aligns across 7 bases. This receptor was obtained from a woman aged 45-65 years in good health. The CDR3 here is CASSHPRQGTDPADTQYF. The CDR3 coding sequence is TGTGCCAGCAGCCACCCGAGACAGGGCACAGATCCCGCAGATACGCAGTATTTT.